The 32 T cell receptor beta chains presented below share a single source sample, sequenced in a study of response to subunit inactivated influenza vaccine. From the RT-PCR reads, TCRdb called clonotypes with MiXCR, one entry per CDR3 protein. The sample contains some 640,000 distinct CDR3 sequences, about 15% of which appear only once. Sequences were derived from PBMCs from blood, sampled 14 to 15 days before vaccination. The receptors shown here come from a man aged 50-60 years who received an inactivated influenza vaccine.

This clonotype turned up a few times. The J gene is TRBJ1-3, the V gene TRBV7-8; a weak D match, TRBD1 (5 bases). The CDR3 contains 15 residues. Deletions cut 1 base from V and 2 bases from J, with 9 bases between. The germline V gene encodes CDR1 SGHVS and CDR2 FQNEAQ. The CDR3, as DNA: TGTGCCAGCAGCTTAGAGCTAGGGGCTGGAAACACCATATATTTT. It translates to CASSLELGAGNTIYF.

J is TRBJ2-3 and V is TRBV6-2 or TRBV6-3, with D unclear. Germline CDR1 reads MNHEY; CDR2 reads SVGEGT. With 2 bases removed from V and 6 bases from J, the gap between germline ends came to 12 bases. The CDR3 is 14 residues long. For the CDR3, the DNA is TGTGCCAGCAGTTACACCTTAGCCGCGGATACGCAGTATTTT. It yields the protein CASSYTLAADTQYF.

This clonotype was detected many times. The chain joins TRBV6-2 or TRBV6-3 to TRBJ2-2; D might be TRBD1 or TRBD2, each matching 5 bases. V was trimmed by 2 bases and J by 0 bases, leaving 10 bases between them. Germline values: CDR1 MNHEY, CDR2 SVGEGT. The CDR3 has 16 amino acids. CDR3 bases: TGTGCCAGCAGTTACGGGGGTCCAACGAACACCGGGGAGCTGTTTTTT. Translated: CASSYGGPTNTGELFF.

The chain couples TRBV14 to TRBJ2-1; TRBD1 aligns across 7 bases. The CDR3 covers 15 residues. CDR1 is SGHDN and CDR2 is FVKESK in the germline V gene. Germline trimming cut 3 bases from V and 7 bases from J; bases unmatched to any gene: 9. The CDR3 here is CASSQLLTGLNEQFF. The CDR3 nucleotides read TGTGCCAGCAGCCAGCTTTTGACAGGGTTAAATGAGCAGTTCTTC. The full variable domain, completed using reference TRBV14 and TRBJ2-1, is EAGVTQFPSHSVIEKGQTVTLRCDPISGHDNLYWYRRVMGKEIKFLLHFVKESKQDESGMPNNRFLAERTGGTYSTLKVQPAELEDSGVYFCASSQLLTGLNEQFFGPGTRLTVL.

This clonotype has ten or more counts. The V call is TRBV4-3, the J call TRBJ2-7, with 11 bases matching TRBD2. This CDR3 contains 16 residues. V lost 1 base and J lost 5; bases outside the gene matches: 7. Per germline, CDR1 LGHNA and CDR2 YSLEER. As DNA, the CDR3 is TGCGCCAGCAGCCAAGGGTCTCTAGCGGGAGGAAACGAGCAGTACTTC. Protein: CASSQGSLAGGNEQYF.

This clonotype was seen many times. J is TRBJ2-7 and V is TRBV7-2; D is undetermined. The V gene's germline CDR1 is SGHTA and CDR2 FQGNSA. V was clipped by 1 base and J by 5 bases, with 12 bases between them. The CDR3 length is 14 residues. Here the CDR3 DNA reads TGTGCCAGCAGCTTAGTTGCTCGTTGGGACGAGCAGTACTTC. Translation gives CASSLVARWDEQYF.

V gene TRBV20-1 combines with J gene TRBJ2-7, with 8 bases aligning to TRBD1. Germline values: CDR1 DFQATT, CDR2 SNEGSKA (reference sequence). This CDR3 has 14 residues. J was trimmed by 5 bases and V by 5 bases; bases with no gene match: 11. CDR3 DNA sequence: TGCAGTGCTTGGACAGGGTCCACCAAAGACGAGCAGTACTTC. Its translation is CSAWTGSTKDEQYF.

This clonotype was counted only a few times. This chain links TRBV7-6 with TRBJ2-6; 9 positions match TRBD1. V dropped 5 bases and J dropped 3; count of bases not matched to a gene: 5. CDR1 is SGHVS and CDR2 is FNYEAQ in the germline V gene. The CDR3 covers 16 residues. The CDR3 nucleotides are TGTGCCAGCAGCAAGGGGACAGGGTTTGGGGCCAACGTCCTGACTTTC. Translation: CASSKGTGFGANVLTF. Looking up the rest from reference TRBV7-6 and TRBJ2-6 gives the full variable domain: GAGVSQSPRYKVTKRGQDVALRCDPISGHVSLYWYRQALGQGPEFLTYFNYEAQQDKSGLPNDRFSAERPEGSISTLTIQRTEQRDSAMYRCASSKGTGFGANVLTFGAGSRLTVL.

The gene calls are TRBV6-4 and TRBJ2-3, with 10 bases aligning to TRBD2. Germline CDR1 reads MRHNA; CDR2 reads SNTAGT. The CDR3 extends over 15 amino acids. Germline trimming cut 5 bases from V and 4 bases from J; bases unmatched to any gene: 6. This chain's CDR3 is CASSTGLAESDTQYF. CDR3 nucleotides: TGTGCCAGCAGTACTGGACTAGCGGAGTCAGATACGCAGTATTTT.

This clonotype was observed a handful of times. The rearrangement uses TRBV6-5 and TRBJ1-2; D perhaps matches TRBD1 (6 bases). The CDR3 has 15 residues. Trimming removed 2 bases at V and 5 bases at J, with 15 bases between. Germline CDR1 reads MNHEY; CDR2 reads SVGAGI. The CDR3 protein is CASSYHGQGIYGYTF. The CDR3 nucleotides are TGTGCCAGCAGTTACCATGGCCAGGGGATTTATGGCTACACCTTC.

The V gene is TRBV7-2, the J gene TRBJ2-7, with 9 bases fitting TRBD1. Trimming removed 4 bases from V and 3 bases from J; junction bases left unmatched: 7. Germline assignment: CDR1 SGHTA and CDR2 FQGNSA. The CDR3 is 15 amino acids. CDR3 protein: CASSSTGTGIYEQYF. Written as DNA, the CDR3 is TGTGCCAGCAGCTCGACCGGGACAGGGATCTACGAGCAGTACTTC.

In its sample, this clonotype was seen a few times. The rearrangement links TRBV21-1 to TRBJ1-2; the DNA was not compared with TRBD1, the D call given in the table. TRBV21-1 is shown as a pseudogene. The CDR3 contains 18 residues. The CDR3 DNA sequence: TGTGCCAGCAGCAAATCCGGCCCAGCCCTGGACAGGGATTATGGCTACACCTTC. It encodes CASSKSGPALDRDYGYTF.

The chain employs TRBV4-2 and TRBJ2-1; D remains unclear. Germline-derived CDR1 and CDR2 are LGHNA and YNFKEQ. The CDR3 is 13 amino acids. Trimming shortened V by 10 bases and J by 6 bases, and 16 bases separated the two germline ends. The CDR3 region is CAMGPGLLNEQFF. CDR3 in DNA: TGTGCCATGGGCCCTGGGCTCCTCAATGAGCAGTTCTTC.

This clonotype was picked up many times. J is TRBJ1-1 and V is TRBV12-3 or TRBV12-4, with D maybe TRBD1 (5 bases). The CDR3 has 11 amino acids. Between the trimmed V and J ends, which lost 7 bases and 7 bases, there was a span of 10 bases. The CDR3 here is CASNLRGEAFF. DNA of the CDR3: TGTGCCAGCAACCTGAGGGGTGAAGCTTTCTTT.

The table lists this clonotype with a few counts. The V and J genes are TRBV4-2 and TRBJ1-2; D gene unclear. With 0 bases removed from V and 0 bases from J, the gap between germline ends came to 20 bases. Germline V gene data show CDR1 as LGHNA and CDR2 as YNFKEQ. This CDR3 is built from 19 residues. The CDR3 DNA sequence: TGTGCCAGCAGCCAAGATCTGACTTACGGCCTAACGACTAACTATGGCTACACCTTC. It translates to CASSQDLTYGLTTNYGYTF.

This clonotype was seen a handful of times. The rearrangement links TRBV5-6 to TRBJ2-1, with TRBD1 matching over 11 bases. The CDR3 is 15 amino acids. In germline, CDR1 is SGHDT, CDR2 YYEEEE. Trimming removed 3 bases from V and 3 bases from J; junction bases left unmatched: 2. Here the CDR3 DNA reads TGTGCCAGCAGCTGGGGACAGGGGGGCTACAATGAGCAGTTCTTC. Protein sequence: CASSWGQGGYNEQFF.

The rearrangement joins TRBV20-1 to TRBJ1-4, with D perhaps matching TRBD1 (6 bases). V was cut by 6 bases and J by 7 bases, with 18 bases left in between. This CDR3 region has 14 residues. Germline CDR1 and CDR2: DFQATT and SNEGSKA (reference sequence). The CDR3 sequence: CSAQQQGGAEKLFF. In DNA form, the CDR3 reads TGCAGTGCACAACAACAGGGAGGGGCTGAAAAACTGTTTTTT.

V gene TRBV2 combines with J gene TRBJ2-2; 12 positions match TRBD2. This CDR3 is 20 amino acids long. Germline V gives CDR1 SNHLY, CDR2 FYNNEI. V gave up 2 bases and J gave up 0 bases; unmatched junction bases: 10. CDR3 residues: CASSERRLAGVNTNTGELFF. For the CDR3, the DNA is TGTGCCAGCAGTGAAAGGCGACTAGCGGGGGTAAATACGAACACCGGGGAGCTGTTTTTT.

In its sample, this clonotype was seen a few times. CDR3 DNA: TGTGCCTGGAGTGTAAGCAGCTCTGGAAACACCATATATTTT. Protein: CAWSVSSSGNTIYF. The chain uses TRBV30 and TRBJ1-3; no reliable D call. Germline loops: CDR1 GTSNPN, CDR2 SVGIG (reference sequence). The V end lost 0 bases, the J end lost 0 bases, and 6 bases lay between the germline ends. The CDR3 is made up of 14 amino acids.

This CDR3 is CSARALSKNIQYF. The CDR3 DNA follows: TGCAGTGCTAGAGCCCTATCCAAAAACATTCAGTACTTC. V is TRBV20-1 and J is TRBJ2-4; D is unclear. Trimming left V 1 base short and J 2 bases short, with 6 bases between. The length of the CDR3 is 13 residues. CDR1 and CDR2 (germline): DFQATT, SNEGSKA (reference sequence).

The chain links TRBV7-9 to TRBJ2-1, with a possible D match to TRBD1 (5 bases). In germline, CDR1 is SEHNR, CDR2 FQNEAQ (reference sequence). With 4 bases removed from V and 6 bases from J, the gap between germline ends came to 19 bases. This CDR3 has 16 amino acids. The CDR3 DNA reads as TGTGCCAGCAGCTCGCGCCCGACAGTAAGAGTCAATGAGCAGTTCTTC. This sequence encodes CASSSRPTVRVNEQFF.

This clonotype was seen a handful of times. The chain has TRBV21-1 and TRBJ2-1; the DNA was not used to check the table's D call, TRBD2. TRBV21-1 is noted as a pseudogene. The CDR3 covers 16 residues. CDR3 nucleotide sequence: TGTGCCAGCAGCAAAGTACTAGCGGGAGATAGAAATGAGCAGTTCTTC. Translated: CASSKVLAGDRNEQFF.

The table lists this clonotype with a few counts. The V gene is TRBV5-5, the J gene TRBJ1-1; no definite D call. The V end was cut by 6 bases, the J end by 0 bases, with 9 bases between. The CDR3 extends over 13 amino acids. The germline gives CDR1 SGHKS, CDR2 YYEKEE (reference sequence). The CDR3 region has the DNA TGTGCCAGCACCCTGGGAATGAACACTGAAGCTTTCTTT. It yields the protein CASTLGMNTEAFF.

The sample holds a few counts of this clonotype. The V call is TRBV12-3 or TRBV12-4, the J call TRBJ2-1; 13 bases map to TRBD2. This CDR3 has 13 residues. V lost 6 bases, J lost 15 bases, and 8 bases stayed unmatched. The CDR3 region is CASRGLAGKGWFF. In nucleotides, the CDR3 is TGTGCCAGCAGGGGACTAGCGGGAAAGGGGTGGTTCTTC.

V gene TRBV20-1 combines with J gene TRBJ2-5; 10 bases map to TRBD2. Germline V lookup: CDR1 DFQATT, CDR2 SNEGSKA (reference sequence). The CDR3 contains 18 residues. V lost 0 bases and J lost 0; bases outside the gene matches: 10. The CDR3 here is CSARDQASGRENQETQYF. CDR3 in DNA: TGCAGTGCTAGAGATCAGGCTAGCGGGAGAGAAAACCAAGAGACCCAGTACTTC.

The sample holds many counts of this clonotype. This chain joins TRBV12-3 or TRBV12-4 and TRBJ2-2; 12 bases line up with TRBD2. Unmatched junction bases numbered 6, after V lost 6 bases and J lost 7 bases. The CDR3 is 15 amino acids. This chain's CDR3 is CASSTLAGGFGELFF. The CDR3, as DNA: TGTGCCAGCAGCACCCTAGCGGGAGGGTTCGGGGAGCTGTTTTTT.

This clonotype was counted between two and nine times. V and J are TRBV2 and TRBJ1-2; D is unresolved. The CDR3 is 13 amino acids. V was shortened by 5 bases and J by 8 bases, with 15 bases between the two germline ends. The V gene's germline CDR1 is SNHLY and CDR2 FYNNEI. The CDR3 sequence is CASSTSGINGYTF. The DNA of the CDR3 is TGTGCCAGCAGTACTTCAGGAATTAACGGCTACACCTTC. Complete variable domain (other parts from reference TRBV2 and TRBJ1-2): EPEVTQTPSHQVTQMGQEVILRCVPISNHLYFYWYRQILGQKVEFLVSFYNNEISEKSEIFDDQFSVERPDGSNFTLKIRSTKLEDSAMYFCASSTSGINGYTFGSGTRLTVV.

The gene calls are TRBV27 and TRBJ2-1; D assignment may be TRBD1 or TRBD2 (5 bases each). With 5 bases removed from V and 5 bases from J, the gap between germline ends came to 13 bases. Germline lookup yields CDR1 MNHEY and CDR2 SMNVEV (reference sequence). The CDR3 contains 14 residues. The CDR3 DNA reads TGTGCCAGCAGTCCGAGGGGACGTAACAATGAGCAGTTCTTC. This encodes CASSPRGRNNEQFF.

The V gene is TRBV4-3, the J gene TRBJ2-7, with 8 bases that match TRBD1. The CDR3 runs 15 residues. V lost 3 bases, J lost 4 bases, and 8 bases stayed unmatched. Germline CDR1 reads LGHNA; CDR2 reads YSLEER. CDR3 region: CASSHDRGPRYEQYF. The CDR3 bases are TGCGCCAGCAGCCACGACAGGGGCCCAAGGTACGAGCAGTACTTC.

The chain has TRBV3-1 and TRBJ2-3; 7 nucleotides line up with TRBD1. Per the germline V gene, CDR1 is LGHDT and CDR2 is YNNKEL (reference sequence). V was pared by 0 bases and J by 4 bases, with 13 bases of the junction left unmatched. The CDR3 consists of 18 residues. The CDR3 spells CASSQDPAEGGRPDTQYF. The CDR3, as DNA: TGTGCCAGCAGCCAAGATCCCGCGGAAGGGGGCAGGCCAGATACGCAGTATTTT.

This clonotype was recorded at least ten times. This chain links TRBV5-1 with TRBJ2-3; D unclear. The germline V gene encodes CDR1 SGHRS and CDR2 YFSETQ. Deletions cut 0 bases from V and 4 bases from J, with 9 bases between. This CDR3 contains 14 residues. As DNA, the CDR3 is TGCGCCAGCAGCTTGGATCTGCTCCCAGATACGCAGTATTTT. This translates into CASSLDLLPDTQYF.

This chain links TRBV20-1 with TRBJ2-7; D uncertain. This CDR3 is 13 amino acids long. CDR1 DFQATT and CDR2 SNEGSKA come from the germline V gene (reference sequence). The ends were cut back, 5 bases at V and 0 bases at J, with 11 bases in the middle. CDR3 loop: CSAPGRASYEQYF. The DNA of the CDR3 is TGCAGTGCTCCAGGACGGGCCTCCTACGAGCAGTACTTC.